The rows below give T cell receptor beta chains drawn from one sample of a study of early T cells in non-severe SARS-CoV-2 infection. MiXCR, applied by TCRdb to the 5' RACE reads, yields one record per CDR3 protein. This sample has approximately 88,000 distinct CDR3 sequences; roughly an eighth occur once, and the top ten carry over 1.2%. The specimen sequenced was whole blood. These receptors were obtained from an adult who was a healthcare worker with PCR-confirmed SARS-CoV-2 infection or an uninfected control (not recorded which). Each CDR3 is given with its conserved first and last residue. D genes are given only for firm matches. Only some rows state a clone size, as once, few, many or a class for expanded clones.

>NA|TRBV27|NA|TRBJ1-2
TGTGCCAGCAGCCCCGGCGGGGGAGCCCTATATGGCTACACCTTC
CASSPGGGALYGYTF
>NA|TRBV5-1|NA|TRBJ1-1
TGCGCCAGCAGCTTGGCGCAGGTGAACACTGAAGCTTTCTTT
CASSLAQVNTEAFF
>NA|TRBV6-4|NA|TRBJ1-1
TGTGCCAGCAAAGTAGAGGACGCGGGGAACACTGAAGCTTTCTTT
CASKVEDAGNTEAFF
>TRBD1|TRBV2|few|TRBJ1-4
TGTGCCAGCACCTACCGGGACAGGGCCGAAAAACTGTTTTTT
CASTYRDRAEKLFF
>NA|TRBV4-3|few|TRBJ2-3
TGCGCCAGCAGCCAAGACCCCCCGGGGATGGCAGATACGCAGTATTTT
CASSQDPPGMADTQYF
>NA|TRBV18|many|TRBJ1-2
TGTGCCAGCTCACCACTCGGGATTCGGAAGGGGGGATTCTATGGCTACACCTTC
CASSPLGIRKGGFYGYTF
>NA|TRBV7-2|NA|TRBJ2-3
TGTGCCAGCAGCGTCAACATGAATACGCAGTATTTT
CASSVNMNTQYF
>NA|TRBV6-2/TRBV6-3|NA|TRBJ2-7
TGTGCCAGCAGTTACGCAGGACAGACTTCCTACGAGCAGTACTTC
CASSYAGQTSYEQYF
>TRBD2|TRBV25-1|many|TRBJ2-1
TGTGCCAGCAGTGAGGCTAGCGGCGCTTACAATGAGCAGTTCTTC
CASSEASGAYNEQFF
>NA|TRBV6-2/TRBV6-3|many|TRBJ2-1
TGTGCCAGCAGTTACTCTGGAGACGGGCAGTTCTTC
CASSYSGDGQFF
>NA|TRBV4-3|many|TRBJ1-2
TGCGCCAGCAGCCAAGAGGCCGATAACTATGGCTACACCTTC
CASSQEADNYGYTF
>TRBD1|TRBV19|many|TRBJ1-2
TGTGCCAGTAGTATCCCGGGACAGGGAGGAGGCTACACCTTC
CASSIPGQGGGYTF
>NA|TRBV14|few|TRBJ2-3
TGTGCCAGCAGCCAACGACTCACAGATACGCAGTATTTT
CASSQRLTDTQYF
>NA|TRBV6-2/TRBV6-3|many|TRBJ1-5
TGTGCCAGCAGTTACTCGACCCCCCGCAGGGGTATTCAGCCCCAGCATTTT
CASSYSTPRRGIQPQHF
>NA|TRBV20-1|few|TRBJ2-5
TGCAGTGCCCTTCGGGGAGAGACCCAGTACTTC
CSALRGETQYF
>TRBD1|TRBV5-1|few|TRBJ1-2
TGCGCCAGCAGCTTGGCCATGACAGGGATGGGCTACACCTTC
CASSLAMTGMGYTF
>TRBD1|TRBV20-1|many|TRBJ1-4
TGCAGTGCTGGGACCGGGACAGGGGGACCTGAAAAACTGTTTTTT
CSAGTGTGGPEKLFF
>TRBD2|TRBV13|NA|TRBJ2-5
TGTGCCAGCAGCTTAGTAGGTGCGGCGCTAGCGGGGCTCCAAGAGACCCAGTACTTC
CASSLVGAALAGLQETQYF
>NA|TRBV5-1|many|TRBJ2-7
TGCGCCAGCAGCTTGGATGCGGAAGGGATCGAGGCCGCCTACGAGCAGTACTTC
CASSLDAEGIEAAYEQYF
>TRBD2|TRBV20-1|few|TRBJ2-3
TGCAGTGCCCCTCGCGGCGGGGGGGCAGATACGCAGTATTTT
CSAPRGGGADTQYF
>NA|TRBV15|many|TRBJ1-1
TGTGCCACCAGCAGAGATGGGCACACTGAAGCTTTCTTT
CATSRDGHTEAFF